Following are 18 T cell receptor beta chains from one sample sequenced in a study of OX40 agonist ivuxolimab in advanced cancers. The assay was immunoSEQ multiplex PCR, and TCRdb's table has in-frame clones only and misses some. The repertoire holds about 28,000 clones, with roughly 86% as singletons. Sequencing was performed on CD4+ or CD8+ T cells sorted from blood, taken in a trial of the OX40 agonist ivuxolimab. The receptors come from an adult with an advanced solid tumor such as melanoma, head and neck, liver or kidney cancer.

V usage is TRBV21-1 and J usage is TRBJ2-7; TRBD2, as called in the table, went unchecked against the DNA. TRBV21-1 is assigned pseudogene status. This CDR3 contains 17 residues. CDR3: CASSKARGRMEGWEQYF. In DNA form, the CDR3 reads TGTGCCAGCAGCAAAGCGCGTGGGAGGATGGAAGGATGGGAGCAGTACTTC.

By its share, this clone is large. The genes are TRBV15 and TRBJ2-5, with TRBD1 matching over 10 bases. Germline V gene lookup returns CDR1 LNHNV and CDR2 YYDKDF (reference sequence). CDR3 size: 14 residues. The trim removed 3 bases at V and 3 bases at J, leaving 1 base unmatched. CDR3 sequence reads: CATSSGTGEETQYF. The CDR3, as DNA: TGTGCCACCAGCAGCGGGACAGGGGAAGAGACCCAGTACTTC.

The CDR3 protein is CASSVGRGPEAFF. The CDR3 coding sequence is TGTGCCAGCAGCGTAGGCAGGGGGCCTGAAGCTTTCTTT. The chain is built from TRBV9 and TRBJ1-1, with 8 bases matching TRBD1. This CDR3 comprises 13 residues. V shed 0 bases, J shed 6 bases, and the junction held 1 base outside the gene matches. Looked up from germline, CDR1 is SGDLS and CDR2 is YYNGEE.

For the CDR3, the DNA is TGTGCCTGGAGCAGCGGGGGTTCCTACGAGCAGTACTTC. The encoded protein is CAWSSGGSYEQYF. This chain joins TRBV30 and TRBJ2-7, with TRBD2 matching over 8 bases. Trimming removed 3 bases from V and 1 base from J; junction bases left unmatched: 2. CDR3 size: 13 residues. CDR1 and CDR2 (germline): GTSNPN, SVGIG (reference sequence).

The V call is TRBV7-2, the J call TRBJ1-5; D possibly corresponds to TRBD1 (6 bases). V was shortened by 5 bases and J by 0 bases, with 11 bases between the two germline ends. Germline lookup yields CDR1 SGHTA and CDR2 FQGNSA. The CDR3 is 15 residues long. The CDR3 region is CASSTDRYSNQPQHF. CDR3 DNA sequence: TGTGCCAGCAGCACGGACAGATATAGCAATCAGCCCCAGCATTTT.

The V call is TRBV27, the J call TRBJ1-1; a possible D gene is TRBD1 (5 bases). The CDR3 covers 15 residues. V was trimmed by 2 bases and J by 1 base, leaving 11 bases between them. Per the germline V gene, CDR1 is MNHEY and CDR2 is SMNVEV (reference sequence). The CDR3: CASSLGAYPNTEAFF. The CDR3 region has the DNA TGTGCCAGCAGTTTAGGGGCTTACCCGAACACTGAAGCTTTCTTT.

CDR3 region: CASSRVTFSTDTQYF. CDR3 coding DNA: TGTGCCAGTAGTAGGGTCACCTTTTCCACAGATACGCAGTATTTT. This chain uses TRBV19 with TRBJ2-3, with D hard to call. V lost 4 bases to trimming and J lost 2 bases, with 13 bases between them. Germline V CDR1 and CDR2: LNHDA, SQIVND (reference sequence). This CDR3 spans 15 amino acids.

The chain joins TRBV5-5 to TRBJ1-3; unclear D gene. Germline V gene sequence: CDR1 SGHKS, CDR2 YYEKEE (reference sequence). Deletions cut 1 base from V and 2 bases from J, with 13 bases between. There are 16 residues in the CDR3. Here the CDR3 reads CASSLSDPLPGNTIYF. CDR3 bases: TGTGCCAGCAGCTTGAGTGACCCTCTCCCTGGAAACACCATATATTTT.

The V call is TRBV5-1, the J call TRBJ1-2; 9 bases line up with TRBD1. CDR1 and CDR2 (germline): SGHRS, YFSETQ. After removal of 7 bases from V and 0 bases from J, the junction contained 4 bases not matched to a gene. This CDR3 is built from 14 residues. CDR3 sequence (DNA): TGCGCCAGCGGGGGACAGGGACCTAACTATGGCTACACCTTC. This gives the protein CASGGQGPNYGYTF.

The chain carries TRBV27 and TRBJ2-7; 8 bases agree with TRBD1. The germline gives CDR1 MNHEY, CDR2 SMNVEV (reference sequence). V lost 6 bases, J lost 6 bases, and 4 bases stayed unmatched. This CDR3 has 12 residues. CDR3 DNA sequence: TGTGCCAGCAGCCCCGACAGGGGCGAGCAGTACTTC. Translating gives CASSPDRGEQYF.

The chain joins TRBV7-2 to TRBJ2-7, with TRBD1 matching 9 bases. The germline V gene has CDR1 SGHTA and CDR2 FQGNSA. There are 13 residues in the CDR3. With V trimmed by 5 bases and J by 7 bases, 6 bases remained unmatched. This CDR3 is CASSPGQGREQYF. DNA of the CDR3: TGTGCCAGCAGCCCGGGACAGGGCAGGGAGCAGTACTTC.

The chain employs TRBV27 and TRBJ2-7, with 9 bases fitting TRBD2. V was clipped by 7 bases and J by 4 bases; unmatched bases: 11. The CDR3 contains 15 residues. The germline V gene encodes CDR1 MNHEY and CDR2 SMNVEV (reference sequence). Here the CDR3 reads CASTYVAGARYEQYF. CDR3 nucleotide sequence: TGTGCCAGCACGTACGTAGCGGGGGCAAGGTACGAGCAGTACTTC.

The rearrangement links TRBV27 to TRBJ2-7; 9 positions agree with TRBD1. Germline trimming cut 4 bases from V and 4 bases from J; bases unmatched to any gene: 5. The CDR3 length is 14 residues. Germline assignment: CDR1 MNHEY and CDR2 SMNVEV (reference sequence). CDR3 sequence: CASSSLGTGYEQYF. DNA for the CDR3: TGTGCCAGCAGTTCACTCGGGACAGGGTACGAGCAGTACTTC.

This clone was counted only a few times. The rearrangement uses TRBV4-2 and TRBJ2-7, with TRBD2 as a possible D gene (6 bases). CDR1 is LGHNA and CDR2 is YNFKEQ in the germline V gene. Between the trimmed V and J ends, which lost 0 bases and 3 bases, there was a span of 12 bases. There are 15 residues in the CDR3. The CDR3 DNA follows: TGTGCCAGCAGCCAAGAAGGAGGGCCAAACTACGAGCAGTACTTC. Translating it yields CASSQEGGPNYEQYF.

The genes are TRBV6-5 and TRBJ1-1; D gene unclear. V was cut by 6 bases and J by 0 bases, with 8 bases left in between. The CDR3 is 13 amino acids. Germline V gene lookup returns CDR1 MNHEY and CDR2 SVGAGI. In nucleotides, the CDR3 is TGTGCCAGCAGGCCGGGGATGAACACTGAAGCTTTCTTT. Translation: CASRPGMNTEAFF.

This chain uses TRBV14 with TRBJ1-2; 8 bases agree with TRBD1. Germline CDR1 reads SGHDN; CDR2 reads FVKESK. The V gene end was trimmed by 0 bases and the J gene end by 6 bases; junction bases not matched to a gene: 6. The CDR3 extends over 15 amino acids. This CDR3 reads CASSQDIDRGDGYTF. The CDR3 coding sequence is TGTGCCAGCAGCCAAGATATCGACAGGGGAGATGGCTACACCTTC.

This clone was counted once. The CDR3: CASSSRLIAVYNEQFF. Here the CDR3 DNA reads TGTGCCAGCAGCTCGCGGTTAATAGCGGTTTACAATGAGCAGTTCTTC. The J gene is TRBJ2-1, the V gene TRBV5-4; the D gene is possibly TRBD2 (6 bases). Germline CDR1 and CDR2: SGHNT and YYREEE (reference sequence). Trimming took off 3 bases at V and 4 bases at J, with 17 bases between the two ends. This CDR3 spans 16 amino acids.

The chain has TRBV5-8 and TRBJ2-7; D possibly corresponds to TRBD1 (6 bases). Germline V gene data show CDR1 as SGHTS and CDR2 as YDEGEE. This CDR3 contains 16 residues. Deletions cut 3 bases from V and 2 bases from J, with 18 bases between. CDR3 coding DNA: TGTGCCAGCAGCTCCCCGCCCGACAGGCCAACCTACGAGCAGTACTTC. Its translation: CASSSPPDRPTYEQYF. Together with reference TRBV5-8 and TRBJ2-7, the CDR3 gives the full variable domain: EAGVTQSPTHLIKTRGQQATLRCSPISGHTSVYWYQQALGLGLQFLLWYDEGEERNRGNFPPRFSGRQFPNYSSELNVNALELEDSALYLCASSSPPDRPTYEQYFGPGTRLTVT.